This T cell receptor (beta chain) was recovered during a study of T cell repertoires in cytomegalovirus infection. As for the study in general: Both CMV infection and a matching HLA type were indicated by public TCR beta signatures. Findings of the study overall: The cumulative frequency of public TCR beta families identified carriers of CMV plus the relevant HLA. HLA-C-restricted CMV clonotypes gave the most frequent clonotype in two of eight donors.

Remarks on this clonotype: As yet, its antigen is unknown.

TCRdb passed the reads through MiXCR, listing each CDR3 protein once. The table has about 230,000 distinct CDR3 sequences, approximately 24% seen once. V dropped 7 bases and J dropped 3 bases, with 19 bases sitting between them. Germline values: CDR1 LNHDA, CDR2 SQIVND (reference sequence). This CDR3 has 15 amino acids. The chain couples TRBV19 to TRBJ2-7, with D possibly being TRBD1 (5 bases). This receptor was taken from a human donor in good health (CMV status not recorded). Some clones in this sample may be carry-over from other donors' samples. Material: CD8+ T cells from PBMCs. The CDR3 coding sequence is TGTGCCAGTACCCCAATGATAGGACACTTCTACGAGCAGTACTTC. Translated, it gives CASTPMIGHFYEQYF.